The sequence of this T cell receptor (beta chain) was determined in a study of blood T cell repertoires in COVID-19. Study in general: PBMCs, B-cell-depleted T cells, or T cells provided the cDNA or gDNA that made up the material.

V was trimmed by 1 base and J by 2 bases, leaving 11 bases between them. CDR1 and CDR2 from the germline V gene are KGHSH and LQKENI. The CDR3 sequence is 16 residues long. Authors' analysis steps: Scientists estimated how many nucleated cells there were by amplifying reference gene primers. Profiled with immunoSEQ multiplex PCR; TCRdb holds only in-frame clones, not every one. The DNA was the basis for D and trimming; V, J and clone size are from that table. The sample contains hundreds of thousands of clones, 85% to 90% of which appear only once. Cohort assignment relied on participant-reported clinical history.

Sequenced sample: PBMCs or T cells enriched from blood (not recorded which). This receptor was obtained from a man in his fifties who had been exposed to COVID-19. J is TRBJ2-2 and V is TRBV18; no clear D gene. CDR3 sequence (DNA): TGTGCCAGCTCACCACAACAGAATCAAAACACCGGGGAGCTGTTTTTT. Amino acid sequence: CASSPQQNQNTGELFF. The complete variable domain, with remaining parts taken from reference TRBV18 and TRBJ2-2, reads NAGVMQNPRHLVRRRGQEARLRCSPMKGHSHVYWYRQLPEEGLKFMVYLQKENIIDESGMPKERFSAEFPKEGPSILRIQQVVRGDSAAYFCASSPQQNQNTGELFFGEGSRLTVL.